The 15 T cell receptor beta chains below come from one sample, sequenced in a study of blood T cell repertoires in COVID-19. Clones were read by immunoSEQ multiplex PCR, and TCRdb kept only the in-frame ones, dropping some. The sample lists about 97,000 clones; over 75% were seen once. Specimen: peripheral blood. The receptors originated from a woman aged 25-40 years with acute or convalescent COVID-19.

The J gene is TRBJ2-1, the V gene TRBV4-1, with 7 bases that match TRBD1. The germline V gene has CDR1 MGHRA and CDR2 YSYEKL. V was clipped by 1 base and J by 5 bases; unmatched bases: 17. The CDR3 has 19 amino acids. The CDR3 bases are TGCGCCAGCAGCCAAGTAACCATTCAAATTGGGGACAGAAACAATGAGCAGTTCTTC. This encodes CASSQVTIQIGDRNNEQFF.

This rearrangement joins TRBV5-1 to TRBJ2-7, with a possible D match to TRBD2 (5 bases). The CDR3 totals 14 residues. V was shortened by 4 bases and J by 0 bases, with 11 bases between the two germline ends. From germline, CDR1 is SGHRS and CDR2 YFSETQ. CDR3 protein: CASSPDSASYEQYF. CDR3 DNA: TGCGCCAGCAGCCCGGACTCGGCCTCCTACGAGCAGTACTTC.

The rearrangement uses TRBV5-8 and TRBJ1-6, with 9 bases matching TRBD1. Germline assignment: CDR1 SGHTS and CDR2 YDEGEE. The CDR3 runs to 16 residues. V trimming: 3 bases; J trimming: 4 bases; junction bases outside the gene matches: 5. For the CDR3, the DNA is TGTGCCAGCAGCTCCGGGACAGGGTATTATAATTCACCCCTCCACTTT. Translating it yields CASSSGTGYYNSPLHF. The full variable domain, completed using reference TRBV5-8 and TRBJ1-6, is EAGVTQSPTHLIKTRGQQATLRCSPISGHTSVYWYQQALGLGLQFLLWYDEGEERNRGNFPPRFSGRQFPNYSSELNVNALELEDSALYLCASSSGTGYYNSPLHFGNGTRLTVT.

The CDR3 is CASSLVGQNNQPQHF. Here the CDR3 DNA reads TGTGCCAGCAGCTTAGTGGGACAAAACAATCAGCCCCAGCATTTT. The rearrangement joins TRBV7-2 to TRBJ1-5; possibly TRBD1 for D (6 bases). Per germline, CDR1 SGHTA and CDR2 FQGNSA. With 1 base removed from V and 3 bases from J, the gap between germline ends came to 10 bases. This CDR3 has 15 residues. The full variable domain, rest sourced from reference TRBV7-2 and TRBJ1-5, is GAGVSQSPSNKVTEKGKDVELRCDPISGHTALYWYRQSLGQGLEFLIYFQGNSAPDKSGLPSDRFSAERTGGSVSTLTIQRTQQEDSAVYLCASSLVGQNNQPQHFGDGTRLSIL.

The chain is built from TRBV28 and TRBJ2-1; 8 bases are shared with TRBD1. J was trimmed by 6 bases and V by 10 bases; bases with no gene match: 5. Germline V CDR1 and CDR2: MDHEN, SYDVKM. There are 12 residues in the CDR3. CDR3 loop: CATATGVNEQFF. CDR3 nucleotides: TGTGCCACCGCGACAGGGGTCAATGAGCAGTTCTTC.

V and J are TRBV19 and TRBJ2-3; 9 positions agree with TRBD2. This CDR3 spans 15 amino acids. Germline CDR1 and CDR2: LNHDA and SQIVND (reference sequence). V was clipped by 3 bases and J by 6 bases; unmatched bases: 7. CDR3 DNA: TGTGCCAGTAGTATTTCCGGGACTAGCTTTGATACGCAGTATTTT. Protein: CASSISGTSFDTQYF. The whole variable domain, remainder taken from reference TRBV19 and TRBJ2-3, is DGGITQSPKYLFRKEGQNVTLSCEQNLNHDAMYWYRQDPGQGLRLIYYSQIVNDFQKGDIAEGYSVSREKKESFPLTVTSAQKNPTAFYLCASSISGTSFDTQYFGPGTRLTVL.

The chain is built from TRBV29-1 and TRBJ2-3; 7 bases map to TRBD2. The CDR3 consists of 15 residues. Looked up from germline, CDR1 is SQVTM and CDR2 is ANQGSEA. Trimming removed 5 bases from V and 1 base from J; junction bases left unmatched: 9. CDR3: CSVRALALGTDTQYF. The CDR3 DNA reads TGCAGCGTTCGGGCACTAGCGCTCGGCACAGATACGCAGTATTTT.

V and J are TRBV5-1 and TRBJ2-1, with D possibly matching TRBD2 (6 bases). Trimming shortened V by 1 base and J by 5 bases, and 13 bases separated the two germline ends. The CDR3 covers 15 residues. Germline values: CDR1 SGHRS, CDR2 YFSETQ. This CDR3 is CASSLLAGPHNEQFF. The CDR3 DNA follows: TGCGCCAGCAGCTTGCTGGCGGGACCTCACAATGAGCAGTTCTTC.

V usage is TRBV12-3 or TRBV12-4 and J usage is TRBJ1-5; a possible D gene is TRBD1 (5 bases). V was shortened by 5 bases and J by 9 bases, with 14 bases between the two germline ends. This CDR3 has 13 residues. The CDR3 region is CASSGQPYGPQHF. CDR3 in DNA: TGTGCCAGCAGTGGACAACCATACGGGCCCCAGCATTTT.

The CDR3: CASSSAGQGHTEAFF. In DNA, the CDR3 is TGTGCCAGCAGCTCCGCGGGACAGGGACACACTGAAGCTTTCTTT. V usage is TRBV5-6 and J usage is TRBJ1-1; 9 nucleotides agree with TRBD1. The CDR3 extends over 15 amino acids. CDR1 and CDR2 (germline): SGHDT, YYEEEE. J was trimmed by 3 bases and V by 3 bases; bases with no gene match: 6.

The rearrangement links TRBV28 to TRBJ2-7, with D perhaps matching TRBD1 (6 bases). V lost 8 bases, J lost 0 bases, and 11 bases lay in between. The CDR3 sequence is 13 residues long. Germline loops: CDR1 MDHEN, CDR2 SYDVKM. The CDR3 DNA reads as TGTGCCAGCGGGACAACACCCTCCTACGAGCAGTACTTC. Translated, it gives CASGTTPSYEQYF.

CDR3 coding DNA: TGTGCCAGCAGTTTATCTCCACTGACTGATACGCAGTATTTT. Protein: CASSLSPLTDTQYF. The J gene is TRBJ2-3, the V gene TRBV27; D is unresolved. Deletions cut 0 bases from V and 6 bases from J, with 10 bases between. CDR3 size: 14 residues. Looked up from germline, CDR1 is MNHEY and CDR2 is SMNVEV (reference sequence).

This clone was detected only once. This chain joins TRBV5-6 and TRBJ2-7; 7 positions agree with TRBD2. Looked up from germline, CDR1 is SGHDT and CDR2 is YYEEEE. The CDR3 has 12 residues. The V gene end was trimmed by 6 bases and the J gene end by 3 bases; junction bases not matched to a gene: 3. CDR3 nucleotides: TGTGCCAGCAATCGGGGGGTCTACGAGCAGTACTTC. Translating it yields CASNRGVYEQYF.

This clone was counted once. The chain carries TRBV2 and TRBJ2-7, with D maybe TRBD2 (5 bases). Per germline, CDR1 SNHLY and CDR2 FYNNEI. Trimming pared 6 bases from V and 0 bases from J, leaving 9 bases between. This CDR3 region has 13 residues. CDR3 coding DNA: TGTGCCAGCAGGGAGGCAGCCTCCTACGAGCAGTACTTC. This encodes CASREAASYEQYF.

V is TRBV18 and J is TRBJ2-2; D is possibly TRBD2 (6 bases). Trimming pared 6 bases from V and 5 bases from J, leaving 16 bases between. The CDR3 is 15 residues long. Germline V gene lookup returns CDR1 KGHSH and CDR2 LQKENI. The CDR3 coding sequence is TGTGCCAGCTCCCAGCCACGGGGGAGGACCGGGGAGCTGTTTTTT. Its protein is CASSQPRGRTGELFF.